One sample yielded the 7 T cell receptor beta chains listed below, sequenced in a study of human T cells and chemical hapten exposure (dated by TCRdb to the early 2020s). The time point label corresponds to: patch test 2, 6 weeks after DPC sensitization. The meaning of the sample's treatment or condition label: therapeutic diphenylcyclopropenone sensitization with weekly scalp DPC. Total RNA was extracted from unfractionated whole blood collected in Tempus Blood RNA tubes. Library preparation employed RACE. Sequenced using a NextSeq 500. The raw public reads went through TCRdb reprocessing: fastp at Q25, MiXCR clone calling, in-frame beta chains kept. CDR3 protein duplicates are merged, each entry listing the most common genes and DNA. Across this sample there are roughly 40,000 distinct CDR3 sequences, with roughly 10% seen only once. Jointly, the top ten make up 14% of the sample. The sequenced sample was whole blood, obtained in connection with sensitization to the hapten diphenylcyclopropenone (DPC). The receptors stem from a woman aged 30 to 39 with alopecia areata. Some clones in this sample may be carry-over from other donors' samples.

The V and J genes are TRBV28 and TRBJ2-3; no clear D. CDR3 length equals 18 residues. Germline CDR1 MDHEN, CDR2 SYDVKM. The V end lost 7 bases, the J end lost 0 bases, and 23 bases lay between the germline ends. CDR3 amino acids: CASTPTPTHRRSTDTQYF. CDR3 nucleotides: TGTGCCAGCACCCCAACCCCCACACACCGACGTAGCACAGATACGCAGTATTTT.

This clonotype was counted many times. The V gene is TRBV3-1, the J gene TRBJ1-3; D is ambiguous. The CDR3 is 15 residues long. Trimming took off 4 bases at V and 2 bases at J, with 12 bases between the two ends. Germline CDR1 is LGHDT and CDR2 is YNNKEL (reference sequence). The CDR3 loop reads CASSRKRYAGNTIYF. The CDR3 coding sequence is TGTGCCAGCAGCCGAAAGCGCTATGCTGGAAACACCATATATTTT.

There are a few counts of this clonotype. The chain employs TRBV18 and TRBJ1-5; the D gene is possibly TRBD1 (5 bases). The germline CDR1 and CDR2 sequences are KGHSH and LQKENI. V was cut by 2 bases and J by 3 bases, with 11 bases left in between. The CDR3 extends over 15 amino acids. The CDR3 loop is CASSPSPRDNQPQHF. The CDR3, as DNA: TGTGCCAGCTCACCATCCCCCAGGGACAATCAGCCCCAGCATTTT. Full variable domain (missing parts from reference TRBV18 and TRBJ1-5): NAGVMQNPRHLVRRRGQEARLRCSPMKGHSHVYWYRQLPEEGLKFMVYLQKENIIDESGMPKERFSAEFPKEGPSILRIQQVVRGDSAAYFCASSPSPRDNQPQHFGDGTRLSIL.

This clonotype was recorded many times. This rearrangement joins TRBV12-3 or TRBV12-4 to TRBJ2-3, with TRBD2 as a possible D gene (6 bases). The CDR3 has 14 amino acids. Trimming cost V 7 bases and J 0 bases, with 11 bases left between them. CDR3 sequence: CASTARESTDTQYF. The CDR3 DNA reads TGTGCCAGCACCGCCCGGGAGAGCACAGATACGCAGTATTTT.

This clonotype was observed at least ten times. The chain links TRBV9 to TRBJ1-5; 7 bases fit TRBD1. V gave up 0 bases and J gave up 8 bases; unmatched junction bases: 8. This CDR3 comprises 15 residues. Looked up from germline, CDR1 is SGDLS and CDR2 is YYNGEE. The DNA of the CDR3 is TGTGCCAGCAGCGTAGATCTTACAGACAGGGAGCCCCAGCATTTT. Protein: CASSVDLTDREPQHF. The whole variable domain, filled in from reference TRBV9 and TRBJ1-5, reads DSGVTQTPKHLITATGQRVTLRCSPRSGDLSVYWYQQSLDQGLQFLIQYYNGEERAKGNILERFSAQQFPDLHSELNLSSLELGDSALYFCASSVDLTDREPQHFGDGTRLSIL.

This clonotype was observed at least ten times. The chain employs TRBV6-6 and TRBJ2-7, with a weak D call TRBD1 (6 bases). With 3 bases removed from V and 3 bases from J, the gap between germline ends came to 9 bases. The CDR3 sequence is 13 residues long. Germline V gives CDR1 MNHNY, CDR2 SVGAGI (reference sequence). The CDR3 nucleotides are TGTGCCAGCAGTTATCGGGACATCTACGAGCAGTACTTC. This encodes CASSYRDIYEQYF.

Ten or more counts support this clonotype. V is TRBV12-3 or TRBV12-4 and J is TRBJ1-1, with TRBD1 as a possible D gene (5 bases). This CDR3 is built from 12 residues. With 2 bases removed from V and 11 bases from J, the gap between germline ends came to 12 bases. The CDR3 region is CASSLQGPNAFF. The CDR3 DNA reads TGTGCCAGCAGTTTACAGGGACCAAACGCTTTCTTT.